A selection of T cell receptor beta chains follows, all from one sample in a study of blood T cell repertoires in COVID-19. Clones were read by immunoSEQ multiplex PCR, and TCRdb kept only the in-frame ones, dropping some. The table includes some 100,000 clones, approximately 90% detected once. What was sequenced was peripheral blood. The receptor source for this set is a man aged 55 to 70 with acute or convalescent COVID-19. Both conserved end residues are trimmed from each CDR3. Fields, in order: V gene, CDR3 protein.

v_gene: TRBV18
CDR3aa: ASSTGTGRQETQY

v_gene: TRBV6-5
CDR3aa: ASSYQGARAF

v_gene: TRBV27
CDR3aa: ASSLRGVGEQY

v_gene: TRBV3-1/TRBV3-2
CDR3aa: ASSRAPYEQY

v_gene: TRBV9
CDR3aa: ASSVGGTDYYGYT

v_gene: TRBV28
CDR3aa: ASTELSGGATEAF

v_gene: TRBV28
CDR3aa: ASSGLTGLIQPQH

v_gene: TRBV7-3
CDR3aa: ASSLTPPGDTGELF

v_gene: TRBV19
CDR3aa: ASSIGDSRTEAF

v_gene: TRBV7-9
CDR3aa: ASSFGEDSPLH

v_gene: TRBV24-1
CDR3aa: ATSDIKGQIMDQPQH

v_gene: TRBV27
CDR3aa: ASSFSTGPGNTIY

v_gene: TRBV9
CDR3aa: ASSVGWEGGTDTQY

v_gene: TRBV4-2
CDR3aa: ASSLTLGLAGATSSYNEQF

v_gene: TRBV4-1
CDR3aa: ASSQGVSGSWADTQY

v_gene: TRBV3-1/TRBV3-2
CDR3aa: ASSPRPTGATQDNEQF

v_gene: TRBV24-1
CDR3aa: ATSDYSKAGDWGTQY

v_gene: TRBV5-1
CDR3aa: ASSNASQGLRAF

v_gene: TRBV5-6
CDR3aa: ASSSTVSSGNTIY

v_gene: TRBV2
CDR3aa: ASSADSWGYT

v_gene: TRBV27
CDR3aa: ASSFGPDTQY

v_gene: TRBV2
CDR3aa: ASRTGINSPLH

v_gene: TRBV5-1
CDR3aa: ASREGAGTEAF

v_gene: TRBV19
CDR3aa: ASSIESGGENTEAF

v_gene: TRBV5-1
CDR3aa: ASSLGERARQETQY

v_gene: TRBV14
CDR3aa: ASSAGGGRFYNEQF

v_gene: TRBV19
CDR3aa: ASSKSQGSDTQY